This entry describes one T cell receptor beta chain. Its specificity is unknown. This PCR relied on a set of 60 Vbeta primers and 13 Jbeta primers. Sequenced by immunoSEQ multiplex PCR; TCRdb stores in-frame clones only, minus some. The sample has approximately 91,000 clones; about 70% are singletons. This specimen comes from a study of cytomegalovirus exposure and HLA in healthy donors. This CDR3 has 16 residues. The trim removed 5 bases at V and 0 bases at J, leaving 8 bases unmatched. Germline CDR1 is MDHEN and CDR2 is SYDVKM. Study findings and constraints: The authors assumed roughly uniform sequencing depth across donors for presence/absence analyses.

The clonotype originates from a female donor in good health and CMV-seronegative. The chain has TRBV28 and TRBJ2-7, with TRBD1 identical over 9 bases. Sequences were obtained from PBMCs. The CDR3, as DNA: TGTGCCAGCAGTGACAGGGGGGGAGGGAACTCCTACGAGCAGTACTTC. It codes for CASSDRGGGNSYEQYF.